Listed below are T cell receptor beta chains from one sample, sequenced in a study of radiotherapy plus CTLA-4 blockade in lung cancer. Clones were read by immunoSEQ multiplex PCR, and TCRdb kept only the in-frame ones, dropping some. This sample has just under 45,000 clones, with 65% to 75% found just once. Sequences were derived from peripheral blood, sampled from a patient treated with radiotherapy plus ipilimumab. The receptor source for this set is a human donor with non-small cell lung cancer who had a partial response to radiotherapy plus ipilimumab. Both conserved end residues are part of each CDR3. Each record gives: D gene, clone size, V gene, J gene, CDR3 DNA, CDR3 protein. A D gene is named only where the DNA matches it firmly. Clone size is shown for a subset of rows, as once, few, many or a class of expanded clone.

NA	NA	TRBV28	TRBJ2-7	TGTGCCAGCAGTCCCGGGTTCTCCTACGAGCAGTACTTC	CASSPGFSYEQYF
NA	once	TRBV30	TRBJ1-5	TGTGCCTGGAGTTCCCTGAATCAGCCCCAGCATTTT	CAWSSLNQPQHF
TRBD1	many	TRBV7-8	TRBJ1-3	TGTGCCAGCAGCTCGGGACAGGGGGGGACTGGAAACACCATATATTTT	CASSSGQGGTGNTIYF
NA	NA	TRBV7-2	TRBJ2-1	TGTGCCAGCAGCTTACAACCCACGGGACACCTATACAATGAGCAGTTCTTC	CASSLQPTGHLYNEQFF
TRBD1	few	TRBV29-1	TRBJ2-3	TGCAGCGAAACAGGGGCGGTGGCAGATACGCAGTATTTT	CSETGAVADTQYF
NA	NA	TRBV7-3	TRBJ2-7	TGTGCCAGCAGCACCGTAGAGGGTGGCGAGCAGTACTTC	CASSTVEGGEQYF
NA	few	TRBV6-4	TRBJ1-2	TGTGCCAGCAGTGAGCGGGGCAACTATGGCTACACCTTC	CASSERGNYGYTF
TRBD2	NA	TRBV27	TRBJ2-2	TGTGCCAGCAAAGGACACGGACTAGCGGATAGGGCCGGGGAGCTGTTTTTT	CASKGHGLADRAGELFF
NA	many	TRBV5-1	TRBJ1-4	TGCGCCAGCAGCCTTGAAAAACTGTTTTTT	CASSLEKLFF
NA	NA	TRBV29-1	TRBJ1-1	TGCAGCGTCATGGGGGGAAGGGGTTCCACTGAAGCTTTCTTT	CSVMGGRGSTEAFF
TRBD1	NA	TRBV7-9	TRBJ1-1	TGTGCCAGCAGCTTAGGTGCCCCAGGGGGCTCTGGCCTGGCAGCTTTCTTT	CASSLGAPGGSGLAAFF
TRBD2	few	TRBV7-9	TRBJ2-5	TGTGCCAGCAGCTTAAAGCGGGGGCTGCGGGAGACCCAGTACTTC	CASSLKRGLRETQYF
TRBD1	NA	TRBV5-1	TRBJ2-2	TGCGCCAGCAGCCGAGCAATTAGGACAGGGGCGAACACCGGGGAGCTGTTTTTT	CASSRAIRTGANTGELFF
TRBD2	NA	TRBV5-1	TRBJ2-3	TGCGCCAGCAGAGGTCTAGCGGGAACAGATACGCAGTATTTT	CASRGLAGTDTQYF
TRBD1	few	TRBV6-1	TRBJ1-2	TGTGCCAGTCGGACAGGACTAAACTATGGCTACACCTTC	CASRTGLNYGYTF
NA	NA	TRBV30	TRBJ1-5	TGTGCCTGGAGTGTTCCGAATCAGCCCCAGCATTTT	CAWSVPNQPQHF
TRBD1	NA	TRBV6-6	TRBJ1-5	TGTGCCAGCAGTTTGACAGGGGGGAGCAATCAGCCCCAGCATTTT	CASSLTGGSNQPQHF
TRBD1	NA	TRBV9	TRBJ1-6	TGTGCCAGCAGTAGGTCCGGGACAGCGTATAATTCACCCCTCCACTTT	CASSRSGTAYNSPLHF
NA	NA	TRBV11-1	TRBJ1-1	TGTGCCAGCAGCCTAGGACAGCTGAACACTGAAGCTTTCTTT	CASSLGQLNTEAFF
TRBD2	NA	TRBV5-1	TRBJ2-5	TGCGCCAGCAGCCCGGGACTAGCGGGAGCAGGCACCCAGTACTTC	CASSPGLAGAGTQYF
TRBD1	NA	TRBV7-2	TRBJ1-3	TGTGCCAGCAGCTGGGACAGACTAACCATATATTTT	CASSWDRLTIYF
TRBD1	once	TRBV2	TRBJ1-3	TGTGCCAGCAGGCAGACAGGGGAGGGAGGAAACACCATATATTTT	CASRQTGEGGNTIYF
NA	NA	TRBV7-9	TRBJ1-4	TGTGCTACCCAGGGTATCGGTAATGAAAAACTGTTTTTT	CATQGIGNEKLFF
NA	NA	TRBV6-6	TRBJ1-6	TGTGCCAGCAGCCCAAATCCAGGTTTCAATTCACCCCTCCACTTT	CASSPNPGFNSPLHF
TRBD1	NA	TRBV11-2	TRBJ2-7	TGTGCCAGCAGCCCAAACAGGGCTACAGGGGGGGAGCAGTACTTC	CASSPNRATGGEQYF
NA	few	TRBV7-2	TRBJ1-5	TGTGCCAGCAGCTTAGGCGGCAGGGCTCAGCCCCAGCATTTT	CASSLGGRAQPQHF
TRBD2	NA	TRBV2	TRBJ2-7	TGTGCCAGCAGTGGCCCCTCGCGAGCGGGAGGGCTAAACGAGCAGTACTTC	CASSGPSRAGGLNEQYF
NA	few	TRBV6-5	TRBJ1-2	TGTGCCAGCAGCCCCACGGAGAACTATGGCTACACCTTC	CASSPTENYGYTF
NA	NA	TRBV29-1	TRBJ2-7	TGCAGCGCCGCCCTCGACAGGCCCTACGAGCAGTACTTC	CSAALDRPYEQYF
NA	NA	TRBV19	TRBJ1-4	TGTGCCAGCGCCCTCGGGAAAGATCTTGAAAAACTGTTTTTT	CASALGKDLEKLFF
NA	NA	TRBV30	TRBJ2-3	TGTGCCTGGAGACAGAGGGCCGGGTCACCGGATACGCAGTATTTT	CAWRQRAGSPDTQYF
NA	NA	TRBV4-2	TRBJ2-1	TGTGCCAGCAGCCCAGGAAAACAGGGAATGTCGGATGAGCAGTTCTTC	CASSPGKQGMSDEQFF
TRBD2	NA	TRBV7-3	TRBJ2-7	TGTGCCAGCAGCTTCCGGACTAGCGAGCAGTACTTC	CASSFRTSEQYF
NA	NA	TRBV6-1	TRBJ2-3	TGTGCCAGCAGTGAACAGGGGCTCGGGACAGATACGCAGTATTTT	CASSEQGLGTDTQYF
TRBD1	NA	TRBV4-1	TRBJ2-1	TGCGCCAGCAGCTCGGCCCCAGGGGGCCATGAGCAGTTCTTC	CASSSAPGGHEQFF
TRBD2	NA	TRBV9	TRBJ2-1	TGTGCCAGCAGCGGGCGGGAGGGGAGCTTCAATGAGCAGTTCTTC	CASSGREGSFNEQFF
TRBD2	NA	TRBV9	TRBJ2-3	TGTGCCAGTGGGGGGGAGTGGGGCGCAGATACGCAGTATTTT	CASGGEWGADTQYF
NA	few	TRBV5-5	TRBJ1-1	TGTGCCAGCACCTTGGGCCGGGGCACTGAAGCTTTCTTT	CASTLGRGTEAFF
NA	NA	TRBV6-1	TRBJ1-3	TGTGCCAGCAGTTGGGCAGGGGCTTCTGGAAACACCATATATTTT	CASSWAGASGNTIYF
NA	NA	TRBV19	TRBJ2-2	TGTGCCAGTAGTATGGGCTCAGCGGACACCGGGGAGCTGTTTTTT	CASSMGSADTGELFF
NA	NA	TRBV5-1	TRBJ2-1	TGCGCCAGCAGCCCGGGGACTTTTAGGGCTGAGCAGTTCTTC	CASSPGTFRAEQFF
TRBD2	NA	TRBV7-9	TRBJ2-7	TGTGCCAGCGTGACTAGCGGGGTGACCTACGAGCAGTACTTC	CASVTSGVTYEQYF
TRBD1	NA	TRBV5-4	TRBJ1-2	TGTGCCAGCAGCTTGTCCCAGGGGGCTGGCTACACCTTC	CASSLSQGAGYTF
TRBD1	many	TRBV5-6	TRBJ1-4	TGTGCCAGCAGCTTGAGACAGGGGGGCGAAAAACTGTTTTTT	CASSLRQGGEKLFF
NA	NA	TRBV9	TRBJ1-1	TGTGCCAGCAGCGTAGCTACGGCAGGGGAAGCTTTCTTT	CASSVATAGEAFF
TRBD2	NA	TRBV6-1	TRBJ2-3	TGTGCCAGCAGTGAACTAGCGGGGTCTAGCACAGATACGCAGTATTTT	CASSELAGSSTDTQYF
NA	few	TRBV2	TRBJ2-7	TGTGCCAGCATCTCGGGACTCACCTACGAGCAGTACTTC	CASISGLTYEQYF
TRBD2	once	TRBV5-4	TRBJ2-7	TGTGCCAGCAGCTTCGGCGGGACTAGCGGCGTCGCCCACTCCTACGAGCAGTACTTC	CASSFGGTSGVAHSYEQYF
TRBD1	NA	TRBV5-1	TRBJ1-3	TGCGCCAGCAGCCGGACAGGGGGCGTTTTAGACACCATATATTTT	CASSRTGGVLDTIYF
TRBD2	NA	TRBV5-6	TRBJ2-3	TGTGCCAGCAGCTTGTTCGGGAGGGGCCGTCACGAAACGCAGTATTTT	CASSLFGRGRHETQYF
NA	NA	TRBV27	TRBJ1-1	TGTGCCAGCAGTTTTCTGGGGGGGGCTCCGAACACTGAAGCTTTCTTT	CASSFLGGAPNTEAFF
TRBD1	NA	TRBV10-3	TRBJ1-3	TGTGCCATCAGTGGAGCCACAGGGGGACGAAACACCATATATTTT	CAISGATGGRNTIYF
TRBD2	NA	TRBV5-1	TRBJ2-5	TGCGCCAGCAGCTTGGCGTTGCGGGAGGCCGAAGAGACCCAGTACTTC	CASSLALREAEETQYF
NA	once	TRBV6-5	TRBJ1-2	TGTGCCAGCAGGGCGACCACAGCGGCCGGCTACACCTTC	CASRATTAAGYTF
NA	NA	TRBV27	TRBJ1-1	TGTGCCAGCAGTTTTGTAGGGGCGGAGAACACTGAAGCTTTCTTT	CASSFVGAENTEAFF
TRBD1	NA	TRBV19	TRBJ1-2	TGTGCCACAACAGGGGAAGGGGACTATGGCTACACCTTC	CATTGEGDYGYTF
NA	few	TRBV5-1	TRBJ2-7	TGCGCCAGCAGCTTGGGCCCGCTCGGCAGGGGAGAAGTGTACTTC	CASSLGPLGRGEVYF
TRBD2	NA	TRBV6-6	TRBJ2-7	TGTGCCAGCAGCCAACTAGCGGGAAAGCAGCAGTACTTC	CASSQLAGKQQYF
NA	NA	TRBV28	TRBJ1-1	TGTGCCAGCAGTTTAACCTCAACACAGAAGTTGGCTTTCTTT	CASSLTSTQKLAFF
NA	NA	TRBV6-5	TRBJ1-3	TGTGCCAGCACCGGGGGAGGCTCTGGAAACACCATATATTTT	CASTGGGSGNTIYF